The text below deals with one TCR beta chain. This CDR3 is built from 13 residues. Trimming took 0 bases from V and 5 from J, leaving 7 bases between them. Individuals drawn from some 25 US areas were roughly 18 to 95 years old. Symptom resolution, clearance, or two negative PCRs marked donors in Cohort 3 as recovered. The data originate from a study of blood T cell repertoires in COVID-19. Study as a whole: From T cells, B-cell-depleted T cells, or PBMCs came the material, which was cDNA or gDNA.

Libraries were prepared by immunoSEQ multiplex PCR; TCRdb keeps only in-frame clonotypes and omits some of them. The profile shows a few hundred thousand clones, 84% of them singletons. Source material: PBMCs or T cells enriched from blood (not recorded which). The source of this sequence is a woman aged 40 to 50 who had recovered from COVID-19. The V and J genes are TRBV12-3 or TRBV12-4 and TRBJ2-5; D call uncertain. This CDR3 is CASSLAAKETQYF. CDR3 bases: TGTGCCAGCAGTTTAGCAGCTAAGGAGACCCAGTACTTC.